These 21 T cell receptor beta chains were sequenced from one sample in a study of T cells after posttransplantation cyclophosphamide. Sequenced by immunoSEQ multiplex PCR; TCRdb stores in-frame clones only, minus some. Singletons are absent from the sample, which has about 30,000 clones. The specimen was PBMCs. The receptors were gathered from a woman in her fifties or sixties in good health, CMV-negative, and a related stem cell transplant donor.

This clone was observed at least ten times. This chain connects TRBV7-2 to TRBJ2-2, with 8 positions matching TRBD2. Germline values: CDR1 SGHTA, CDR2 FQGNSA. CDR3 length equals 15 residues. J lost 0 bases, V lost 5 bases, and 2 bases had no gene match. CDR3 amino acids: CASSRGGSNTGELFF. The CDR3 DNA sequence: TGTGCCAGCAGCCGCGGGGGGTCGAACACCGGGGAGCTGTTTTTT.

This clone has just a few counts. The junction departs from germline at one end; a sequencing error may be responsible. This rearrangement joins TRBV7-9 to TRBJ1-1; D unresolved. The germline V gene encodes CDR1 SEHNR and CDR2 FQNEAQ (reference sequence). CDR3 size: 14 residues. In nucleotides, the CDR3 is TGTGCCAGCAGTTTAGAAGGCCGCTCCACTGAAGCTTTCTTT. This translates into CASSLEGRSTEAFF.

The sample holds many counts of this clone. The chain employs TRBV19 and TRBJ2-7, with TRBD2 matching 15 bases. The CDR3 has 15 amino acids. V dropped 5 bases and J dropped 3; count of bases not matched to a gene: 2. Germline V gene data show CDR1 as LNHDA and CDR2 as SQIVND (reference sequence). CDR3 amino acids: CASSEGLAGGYEQYF. CDR3 bases: TGTGCCAGTAGTGAGGGACTAGCGGGGGGCTACGAGCAGTACTTC.

The sample holds many counts of this clone. This chain links TRBV12-3 or TRBV12-4 with TRBJ2-1; 8 bases agree with TRBD2. Unmatched junction bases numbered 13, after V lost 7 bases and J lost 8 bases. The CDR3 has 15 amino acids. CDR3: CASIRGSSGFYEQFF. The CDR3 DNA reads as TGTGCCAGCATACGCGGCTCTAGCGGGTTCTATGAGCAGTTCTTC.

This clone was detected many times. The V and J genes are TRBV2 and TRBJ2-3; D perhaps matches TRBD1 (5 bases). The V and J ends lost 6 bases and 14 bases respectively, with 21 bases between them. Germline lookup yields CDR1 SNHLY and CDR2 FYNNEI. This CDR3 has 13 amino acids. The CDR3 nucleotides are TGTGCCAGCAGCCCAAGTACAGGTTACCGTTGGTATTTT. Amino acids: CASSPSTGYRWYF.

At least ten counts were recorded for this clone. V and J are TRBV7-3 and TRBJ2-1, with a tentative D call TRBD1 (7 bases). Trimming removed 4 bases from V and 0 bases from J, with 16 bases in between. The CDR3 extends over 17 amino acids. Germline V gene lookup returns CDR1 SGHTA and CDR2 FQGTGA. The DNA for the CDR3 is TGTGCCAGCAGCTCGAAGGAGGGGACAGCCTCCTACAATGAGCAGTTCTTC. This translates into CASSSKEGTASYNEQFF.

This clone was found many times. The chain is built from TRBV6-5 and TRBJ2-2; D is uncertain. Germline V lookup: CDR1 MNHEY, CDR2 SVGAGI. Trimming took 5 bases from V and 6 from J, leaving 7 bases between them. The CDR3 has 12 residues. CDR3 sequence reads: CASSPQSGELFF. CDR3 in DNA: TGTGCCAGCAGTCCCCAGTCCGGGGAGCTGTTTTTT.

This clone was recorded at least ten times. CDR3 protein: CASSPGFSNQPQHF. As DNA, the CDR3 is TGTGCCAGCAGCCCAGGGTTTAGCAATCAGCCCCAGCATTTT. The V call is TRBV7-2, the J call TRBJ1-5, with a tentative D call TRBD1 (5 bases). V was pared by 5 bases and J by 0 bases, with 8 bases between. Germline assignment: CDR1 SGHTA and CDR2 FQGNSA. The CDR3 covers 14 residues. Full variable domain (rest looked up from reference TRBV7-2 and TRBJ1-5): GAGVSQSPSNKVTEKGKDVELRCDPISGHTALYWYRQSLGQGLEFLIYFQGNSAPDKSGLPSDRFSAERTGGSVSTLTIQRTQQEDSAVYLCASSPGFSNQPQHFGDGTRLSIL.

There are many counts of this clone. The J gene is TRBJ2-3, the V gene TRBV2, with 10 bases that match TRBD1. Germline V gene data show CDR1 as SNHLY and CDR2 as FYNNEI. The CDR3 totals 14 residues. J gave up 3 bases and V 6 bases, and 3 bases lay outside the gene matches. CDR3 in DNA: TGTGCCAGCAGCGGACAGGGGGGGACAGATACGCAGTATTTT. It codes for CASSGQGGTDTQYF.

This clone was seen ten or more times. The rearrangement links TRBV18 to TRBJ2-5; perhaps TRBD1 as D (6 bases). Germline V gene data show CDR1 as KGHSH and CDR2 as LQKENI. The V gene lost 1 base and the J gene lost 4 bases, with 10 bases spanning the gap. There are 14 residues in the CDR3. Written as DNA, the CDR3 is TGTGCCAGCTCACCACGGGCAGGGGTAGAGACCCAGTACTTC. Translated: CASSPRAGVETQYF.

This clone was found many times. V usage is TRBV4-1 and J usage is TRBJ2-1, with D tentatively TRBD2 (6 bases). The CDR3 length is 18 residues. Trimming shortened V by 4 bases and J by 4 bases, and 23 bases separated the two germline ends. Germline V CDR1 and CDR2: MGHRA, YSYEKL. CDR3 loop: CASSLDPGLPRDYNEQFF. The CDR3 DNA reads TGCGCCAGCAGCCTTGACCCAGGACTACCCCGGGATTACAATGAGCAGTTCTTC.

In this sample, this clone turned up a few times. The CDR3 sequence: CASSRGQGPFGTDTQYF. As DNA, the CDR3 is TGCGCCAGCAGCCGCGGACAGGGGCCCTTTGGGACAGATACGCAGTATTTT. The chain links TRBV4-1 to TRBJ2-3, with 9 bases aligning to TRBD1. In germline, CDR1 is MGHRA, CDR2 YSYEKL. The CDR3 sequence is 17 residues long. Trimming took 4 bases from V and 3 from J; bases not matched to a gene: 11.

This clone was counted ten times or more. The CDR3 nucleotides read TGTGCCAGCTCCTCGGGGATGAGTGGCGAGACCCAGTACTTC. Residues: CASSSGMSGETQYF. This rearrangement joins TRBV6-6 to TRBJ2-5; D might be TRBD2 (5 bases). Trimming pared 8 bases from V and 5 bases from J, leaving 18 bases between. Germline CDR1 is MNHNY and CDR2 is SVGAGI (reference sequence). There are 14 residues in the CDR3.

This clone has at least ten counts. The CDR3 region is CASSYPASGTYEQYF. CDR3 DNA sequence: TGTGCCAGCAGTTACCCCGCTAGCGGGACCTACGAGCAGTACTTC. The chain uses TRBV6-6 and TRBJ2-7; TRBD2 matches at 9 bases. The V segment lost 2 bases and the J segment 2 bases; nucleotides outside the gene matches: 4. The V gene's germline CDR1 is MNHNY and CDR2 SVGAGI (reference sequence). This CDR3 region has 15 residues.

Remarks on this clone: Germline is not matched at one junction end, which may reflect a read error. The rearrangement joins TRBV4-1 to TRBJ2-3; the match to TRBD2 covers 8 bases. In germline, CDR1 is MGHRA, CDR2 YSYEKL. The CDR3 is 15 amino acids. The CDR3 sequence: CASSQQLAATDPQYF. The DNA of the CDR3 is TGCGCCAGCAGCCAACAACTAGCGGCGACAGATCCGCAGTATTTT.

In this sample, this clone turned up many times. The rearrangement uses TRBV6-5 and TRBJ1-3; D unclear. Trimming took off 5 bases at V and 0 bases at J, with 8 bases between the two ends. Germline CDR1 and CDR2: MNHEY and SVGAGI. The CDR3 is 14 residues long. CDR3 nucleotide sequence: TGTGCCAGCAGTACCACATTCTCTGGAAACACCATATATTTT. This codes for CASSTTFSGNTIYF.

The sample holds many counts of this clone. The gene calls are TRBV7-2 and TRBJ1-5; the D gene is possibly TRBD1 (6 bases). The germline gives CDR1 SGHTA, CDR2 FQGNSA. This CDR3 has 14 residues. V was cut by 5 bases and J by 3 bases, with 11 bases left in between. Here the CDR3 DNA reads TGTGCCAGCAGCCCTGGACAGTTCAATCAGCCCCAGCATTTT. This translates into CASSPGQFNQPQHF.

This clone was seen repeatedly, ten times or more. The chain has TRBV28 and TRBJ1-2; perhaps TRBD1 as D (6 bases). Germline CDR1 MDHEN, CDR2 SYDVKM. The CDR3 runs 12 residues. With 7 bases removed from V and 8 bases from J, the gap between germline ends came to 14 bases. CDR3 bases: TGTGCCAGCACGACAGGATCCTTAGGCTACACCTTC. It translates to CASTTGSLGYTF.

This clone showed up many times. This chain links TRBV5-5 with TRBJ1-6; weak D call: TRBD1 (6 bases). This CDR3 has 15 residues. V shed 0 bases and J shed 7 bases, with 11 bases lying between them. The V gene's germline CDR1 is SGHKS and CDR2 YYEKEE (reference sequence). In DNA, the CDR3 is TGTGCCAGCAGCTTGGCGGACAGTCGGAATTCACCCCTCCACTTT. This translates into CASSLADSRNSPLHF. Together with reference TRBV5-5 and TRBJ1-6, the CDR3 gives the full variable domain: DAGVTQSPTHLIKTRGQQVTLRCSPISGHKSVSWYQQVLGQGPQFIFQYYEKEERGRGNFPDRFSARQFPNYSSELNVNALLLGDSALYLCASSLADSRNSPLHFGNGTRLTVT.

This clone showed up many times. This chain connects TRBV19 to TRBJ1-1, with D tentatively TRBD1 (5 bases). CDR3 length: 16 residues. Germline V gene data show CDR1 as LNHDA and CDR2 as SQIVND (reference sequence). The ends were cut back, 5 bases at V and 1 base at J, with 17 bases in the middle. CDR3 residues: CASSPGYWGENTEAFF. The DNA for the CDR3 is TGTGCCAGTAGTCCAGGGTATTGGGGAGAGAACACTGAAGCTTTCTTT.

This clone was detected many times. The rearrangement links TRBV5-4 to TRBJ2-7; D might be TRBD1 (5 bases). CDR3 size: 14 residues. Germline lookup yields CDR1 SGHNT and CDR2 YYREEE (reference sequence). V was cut by 0 bases and J by 2 bases, with 9 bases left in between. The CDR3 coding sequence is TGTGCCAGCAGCTTGGACAGGAGTCCCTACGAGCAGTACTTC. The encoded protein is CASSLDRSPYEQYF.